The 27 T cell receptor beta chains below come from one sample, sequenced in a study of blood T cell repertoires in COVID-19 (dated by TCRdb to the early 2020s). Library preparation employed the immunoSEQ multiplex PCR assay. Not all clones reach the TCRdb copy of this immuneACCESS table, which keeps in-frame sequences only. Checked studies attribute under half of the gap to unresolved V genes and leave the rest unexplained. The sample records about 100,000 clones, about 88% of which are singletons. Of the sample, roughly 17% is held by the ten largest clones. The material sequenced was peripheral blood. All receptors derive from a woman aged 60 to 75 with acute or convalescent COVID-19.

This clone was detected once. The chain employs TRBV5-4 and TRBJ2-7, with 7 bases lining up with TRBD1. This CDR3 is built from 16 residues. Germline V gene data show CDR1 as SGHNT and CDR2 as YYREEE (reference sequence). J lost 2 bases, V lost 5 bases, and 13 bases had no gene match. Here the CDR3 DNA reads TGTGCCAGCAGTAGACAGGGACCGGTTTCTACCTACGAGCAGTACTTC. Its translation is CASSRQGPVSTYEQYF.

The chain combines TRBV6-4 with TRBJ2-5, with TRBD1 identical over 10 bases. CDR1 MRHNA and CDR2 SNTAGT come from the germline V gene. This CDR3 has 15 amino acids. The junction had 9 bases not matched to a gene; V was cut back by 6 bases and J by 5 bases. DNA of the CDR3: TGTGCCAGCAGCAGACGACAGGGGGCGATGGAGACCCAGTACTTC. This gives the protein CASSRRQGAMETQYF.

This chain joins TRBV4-3 and TRBJ2-1; 9 nucleotides agree with TRBD2. The ends lost 1 base at V and 6 bases at J; junction bases unmatched: 7. Germline V gene lookup returns CDR1 LGHNA and CDR2 YSLEER. This CDR3 has 16 residues. The CDR3 region has the DNA TGCGCCAGCAGCCAAGGCGGGGGGGCCTTCGGCAATGAGCAGTTCTTC. This translates into CASSQGGGAFGNEQFF.

This clone has a single count. The chain is built from TRBV4-3 and TRBJ2-2, with D uncertain. This CDR3 comprises 14 residues. Trimming left V 2 bases short and J 6 bases short, with 10 bases between. CDR1 LGHNA and CDR2 YSLEER come from the germline V gene. The CDR3 reads CASSQQVGPGELFF. In DNA, the CDR3 is TGCGCCAGCAGCCAACAGGTCGGCCCCGGGGAGCTGTTTTTT.

The rearrangement links TRBV2 to TRBJ2-5; TRBD1 matches 8 bases. The trim removed 6 bases at V and 4 bases at J, leaving 1 base unmatched. Germline loops: CDR1 SNHLY, CDR2 FYNNEI. The CDR3 sequence is 12 residues long. CDR3 DNA sequence: TGTGCCAGCAGCGGACAGGGAGAGACCCAGTACTTC. Its protein product is CASSGQGETQYF.

The V and J genes are TRBV24-1 and TRBJ2-3; 10 nucleotides line up with TRBD1. This CDR3 comprises 15 residues. The junction had 9 bases not matched to a gene; V was cut back by 7 bases and J by 6 bases. Germline-derived CDR1 and CDR2 are KGHDR and SFDVKD. The CDR3 nucleotides read TGTGCCACCAGCCACCGGGACAGGGGACGGGATACGCAGTATTTT. Translated: CATSHRDRGRDTQYF.

The chain joins TRBV20-1 to TRBJ2-5, with D perhaps TRBD2 (5 bases). The V gene's germline CDR1 is DFQATT and CDR2 SNEGSKA (reference sequence). This CDR3 contains 11 residues. V was clipped by 3 bases and J by 4 bases, with 6 bases between them. CDR3 amino acids: CSASGGETQYF. CDR3 nucleotides: TGCAGTGCTAGTGGAGGAGAGACCCAGTACTTC.

The chain uses TRBV18 and TRBJ1-1; 7 bases are shared with TRBD1. The CDR3 is 16 residues long. Germline CDR1 reads KGHSH; CDR2 reads LQKENI. V was clipped by 2 bases and J by 1 base; unmatched bases: 7. CDR3 sequence (DNA): TGTGCCAGCTCACCAAGACAGGGTGGGTCGAACACTGAAGCTTTCTTT. This gives the protein CASSPRQGGSNTEAFF. Together with reference TRBV18 and TRBJ1-1, the CDR3 gives the full variable domain: NAGVMQNPRHLVRRRGQEARLRCSPMKGHSHVYWYRQLPEEGLKFMVYLQKENIIDESGMPKERFSAEFPKEGPSILRIQQVVRGDSAAYFCASSPRQGGSNTEAFFGQGTRLTVV.

The chain has TRBV7-2 and TRBJ2-5, with D possibly matching TRBD1 (6 bases). Trimming pared 3 bases from V and 2 bases from J, leaving 10 bases between. There are 14 residues in the CDR3. The germline gives CDR1 SGHTA, CDR2 FQGNSA. The CDR3 region has the DNA TGTGCCAGCAGCTTCCGGGACACTCAAGAGACCCAGTACTTC. Translated, it gives CASSFRDTQETQYF.

This clone was seen only a few times. V usage is TRBV9 and J usage is TRBJ1-5; D is unclear. In germline, CDR1 is SGDLS, CDR2 YYNGEE. Trimming removed 0 bases at V and 6 bases at J, with 7 bases between. This CDR3 contains 13 residues. The CDR3 protein is CASSVAPGQPQHF. DNA for the CDR3: TGTGCCAGCAGCGTAGCTCCGGGTCAGCCCCAGCATTTT. Based on the CDR3 plus reference TRBV9 and TRBJ1-5, the full variable domain is DSGVTQTPKHLITATGQRVTLRCSPRSGDLSVYWYQQSLDQGLQFLIQYYNGEERAKGNILERFSAQQFPDLHSELNLSSLELGDSALYFCASSVAPGQPQHFGDGTRLSIL.

The V and J genes are TRBV20-1 and TRBJ1-2, with D possibly TRBD1 on 5 matching bases. Per the germline V gene, CDR1 is DFQATT and CDR2 is SNEGSKA (reference sequence). V dropped 2 bases and J dropped 6 bases, with 7 bases sitting between them. The CDR3 covers 11 residues. CDR3 DNA: TGCAGTGCTAGAACAGGTGATGGCTACACCTTC. Its translation: CSARTGDGYTF.

This rearrangement joins TRBV13 to TRBJ1-2; D may be TRBD1 (5 bases). The CDR3 length is 15 residues. Germline V gene sequence: CDR1 PRHDT, CDR2 FYEKMQ (reference sequence). Trimming stripped 0 bases from V and 4 bases from J, with 12 bases between. CDR3 region: CASSLGSGRSYGYTF. CDR3 bases: TGTGCCAGCAGCTTAGGGTCAGGGAGGTCCTATGGCTACACCTTC.

The V and J genes are TRBV18 and TRBJ1-1, with D uncertain. Per germline, CDR1 KGHSH and CDR2 LQKENI. The CDR3 contains 13 residues. Between the trimmed V and J ends, which lost 7 bases and 1 base, there was a span of 10 bases. CDR3 nucleotides: TGTGCCAGCTACCCGACAAAGAACACTGAAGCTTTCTTT. This gives the protein CASYPTKNTEAFF.

The chain is built from TRBV6-6 and TRBJ1-6; no clear D. The CDR3 loop spans 13 amino acids. Germline lookup yields CDR1 MNHNY and CDR2 SVGAGI (reference sequence). V lost 10 bases and J 0 bases, leaving 7 bases between the germline ends. This CDR3 is CATTVSYNSPLHF. The CDR3 DNA reads as TGTGCCACCACGGTCTCCTATAATTCACCCCTCCACTTT.

The chain has TRBV5-6 and TRBJ1-5, with D tentatively TRBD1 (6 bases). V shed 6 bases and J shed 7 bases, with 20 bases lying between them. CDR3 length equals 15 residues. Per germline, CDR1 SGHDT and CDR2 YYEEEE. CDR3 in amino acids: CASTIGGGVGQPQHF. The CDR3 coding sequence is TGTGCCAGCACCATAGGGGGGGGTGTGGGGCAGCCCCAGCATTTT. The full variable domain, in which reference TRBV5-6 and TRBJ1-5 provide the parts outside the CDR3, is DAGVTQSPTHLIKTRGQQVTLRCSPKSGHDTVSWYQQALGQGPQFIFQYYEEEERQRGNFPDRFSGHQFPNYSSELNVNALLLGDSALYLCASTIGGGVGQPQHFGDGTRLSIL.

The V call is TRBV21-1, the J call TRBJ2-2; the D segment call TRBD1 is taken from the table without a DNA check. TRBV21-1 is marked as a pseudogene. This CDR3 region has 16 residues. CDR3 region: CASSKAGQGWTGELFF. The CDR3, as DNA: TGTGCCAGCAGCAAAGCGGGACAGGGGTGGACCGGGGAGCTGTTTTTT.

This chain links TRBV5-4 with TRBJ2-5; unclear D gene. The CDR3 totals 12 residues. Germline loops: CDR1 SGHNT, CDR2 YYREEE (reference sequence). The germline V and J ends were trimmed by 3 bases and 2 bases, with 5 bases remaining between them. The chain's CDR3 is CASSYGQETQYF. The CDR3 DNA reads TGTGCCAGCAGCTACGGTCAAGAGACCCAGTACTTC.

Notes on this clone: The sample holds other DNA sequences that translate to the same CDR3. This chain connects TRBV7-2 to TRBJ2-7; 7 bases line up with TRBD1. The CDR3 extends over 15 amino acids. Germline V gene sequence: CDR1 SGHTA, CDR2 FQGNSA. V lost 3 bases and J lost 0; bases outside the gene matches: 5. CDR3 in amino acids: CASSFGDRSSYEQYF. DNA for the CDR3: TGTGCCAGCAGCTTTGGGGACAGAAGCTCCTACGAGCAGTACTTC.

This rearrangement joins TRBV9 to TRBJ1-1; D is unresolved. The germline V gene encodes CDR1 SGDLS and CDR2 YYNGEE. This CDR3 has 11 amino acids. The V gene lost 4 bases and the J gene lost 7 bases, with 8 bases spanning the gap. CDR3 sequence reads: CASSREGEAFF. CDR3 bases: TGTGCCAGCAGCCGAGAGGGTGAAGCTTTCTTT.

The V gene is TRBV9, the J gene TRBJ2-3, with TRBD1 matching 8 bases. This CDR3 contains 15 residues. Germline assignment: CDR1 SGDLS and CDR2 YYNGEE. After removal of 2 bases from V and 4 bases from J, the junction contained 6 bases not matched to a gene. The chain's CDR3 is CASSVMTGDADTQYF. The CDR3 DNA is TGTGCCAGCAGCGTGATGACAGGGGACGCAGATACGCAGTATTTT.

The genes are TRBV2 and TRBJ2-7, with TRBD1 identical over 11 bases. The ends lost 5 bases at V and 3 bases at J; junction bases unmatched: 9. The germline gives CDR1 SNHLY, CDR2 FYNNEI. There are 16 residues in the CDR3. Here the CDR3 reads CASSPDPGQGVYEQYF. The CDR3 DNA follows: TGTGCCAGCAGTCCTGATCCGGGACAGGGGGTCTACGAGCAGTACTTC.

J is TRBJ2-1 and V is TRBV7-3, with 7 bases fitting TRBD2. The germline V gene has CDR1 SGHTA and CDR2 FQGTGA. The V and J ends lost 8 bases and 10 bases, in that order; junction bases with no gene match: 8. The CDR3 sequence is 12 residues long. This CDR3 is CASSPGGIEQFF. The CDR3 nucleotides are TGTGCCAGCTCCCCCGGGGGGATCGAGCAGTTCTTC. The variable domain in full, completed from reference TRBV7-3 and TRBJ2-1, reads GAGVSQTPSNKVTEKGKYVELRCDPISGHTALYWYRQSLGQGPEFLIYFQGTGAADDSGLPNDRFFAVRPEGSVSTLKIQRTERGDSAVYLCASSPGGIEQFFGPGTRLTVL.

The V and J genes are TRBV2 and TRBJ1-6; D not resolved. The germline V gene encodes CDR1 SNHLY and CDR2 FYNNEI. The CDR3 is made up of 14 amino acids. V lost 3 bases to trimming and J lost 8 bases, with 11 bases between them. CDR3: CASSEGRVDSPLHF. The DNA for the CDR3 is TGTGCCAGCAGTGAGGGGAGGGTAGATTCACCCCTCCACTTT.

This chain joins TRBV20-1 and TRBJ1-6; D gene ambiguous. Germline assignment: CDR1 DFQATT and CDR2 SNEGSKA (reference sequence). This CDR3 spans 11 amino acids. With 3 bases removed from V and 10 bases from J, the gap between germline ends came to 7 bases. The DNA of the CDR3 is TGCAGTGCTAGTACAGACTCACCCCTCCACTTT. It yields the protein CSASTDSPLHF.

This clone was seen a few times. The gene calls are TRBV7-2 and TRBJ2-7; TRBD2 is a possible D gene (5 bases). The ends were cut back, 7 bases at V and 2 bases at J, with 12 bases in the middle. CDR1 and CDR2 (germline): SGHTA, FQGNSA. This CDR3 has 13 residues. CDR3 nucleotides: TGTGCCAGCAACCCGGGGATGACCTACGAGCAGTACTTC. Translating gives CASNPGMTYEQYF.

The rearrangement joins TRBV7-6 to TRBJ1-1, with 12 positions matching TRBD1. The CDR3 length is 16 residues. Germline CDR1 is SGHVS and CDR2 is FNYEAQ. The trim removed 5 bases at V and 2 bases at J, leaving 6 bases unmatched. The DNA for the CDR3 is TGTGCCAGCAGCCCGGGACAGGGGGCGCAAAACACTGAAGCTTTCTTT. Encoded protein: CASSPGQGAQNTEAFF.

This chain connects TRBV7-2 to TRBJ1-3; tentative D call: TRBD1 (6 bases). Germline CDR1 is SGHTA and CDR2 is FQGNSA. The ends were cut back, 0 bases at V and 4 bases at J, with 7 bases in the middle. This CDR3 is 14 amino acids long. The CDR3 region has the DNA TGTGCCAGCAGCTTAGCCCAGGGGGGAAACACCATATATTTT. It is translated as CASSLAQGGNTIYF.